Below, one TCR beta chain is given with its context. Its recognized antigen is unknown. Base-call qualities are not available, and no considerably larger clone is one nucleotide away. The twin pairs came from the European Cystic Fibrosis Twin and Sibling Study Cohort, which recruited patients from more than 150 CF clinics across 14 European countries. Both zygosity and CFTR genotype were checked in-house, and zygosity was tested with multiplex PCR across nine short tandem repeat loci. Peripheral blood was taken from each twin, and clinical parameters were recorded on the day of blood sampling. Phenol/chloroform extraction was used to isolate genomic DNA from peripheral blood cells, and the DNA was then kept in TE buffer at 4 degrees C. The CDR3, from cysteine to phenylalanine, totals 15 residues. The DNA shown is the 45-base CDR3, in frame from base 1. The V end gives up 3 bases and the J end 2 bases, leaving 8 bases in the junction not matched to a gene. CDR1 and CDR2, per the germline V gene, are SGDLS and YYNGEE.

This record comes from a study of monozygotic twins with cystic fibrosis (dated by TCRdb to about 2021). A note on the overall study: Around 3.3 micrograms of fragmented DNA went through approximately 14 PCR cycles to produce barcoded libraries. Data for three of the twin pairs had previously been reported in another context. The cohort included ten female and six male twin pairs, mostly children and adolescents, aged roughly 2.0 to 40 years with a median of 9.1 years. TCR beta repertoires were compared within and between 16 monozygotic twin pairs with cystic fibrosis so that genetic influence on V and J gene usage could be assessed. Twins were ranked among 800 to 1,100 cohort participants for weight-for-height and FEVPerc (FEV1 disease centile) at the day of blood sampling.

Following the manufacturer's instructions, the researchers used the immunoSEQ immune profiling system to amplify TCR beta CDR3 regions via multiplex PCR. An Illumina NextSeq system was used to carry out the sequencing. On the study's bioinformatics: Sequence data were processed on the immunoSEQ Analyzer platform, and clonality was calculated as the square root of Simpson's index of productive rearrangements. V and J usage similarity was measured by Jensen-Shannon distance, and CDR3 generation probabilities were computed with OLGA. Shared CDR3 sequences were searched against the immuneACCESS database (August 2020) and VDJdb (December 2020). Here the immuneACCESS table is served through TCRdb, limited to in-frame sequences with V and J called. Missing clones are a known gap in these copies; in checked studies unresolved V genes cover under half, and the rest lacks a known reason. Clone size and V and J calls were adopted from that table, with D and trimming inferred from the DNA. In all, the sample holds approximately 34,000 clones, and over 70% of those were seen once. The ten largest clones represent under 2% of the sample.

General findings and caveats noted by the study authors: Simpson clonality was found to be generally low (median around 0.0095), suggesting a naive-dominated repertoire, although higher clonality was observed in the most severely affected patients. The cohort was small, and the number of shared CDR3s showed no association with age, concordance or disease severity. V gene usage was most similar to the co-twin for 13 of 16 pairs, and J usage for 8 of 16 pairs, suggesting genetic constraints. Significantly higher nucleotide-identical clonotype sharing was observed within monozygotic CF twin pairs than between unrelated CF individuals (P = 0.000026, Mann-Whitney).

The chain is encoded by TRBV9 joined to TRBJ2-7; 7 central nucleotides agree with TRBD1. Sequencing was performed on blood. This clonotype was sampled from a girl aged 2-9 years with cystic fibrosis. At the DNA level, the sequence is TGTGCCAGCAGCGGGTCCCGGGACAGACCCTACGAGCAGTACTTC. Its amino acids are CASSGSRDRPYEQYF.